Presented here are 27 T cell receptor beta chains from one specimen sequenced in a study of blood T cells in healthy people across ages. The use of a sample-barcoded 5' primer and a J-beta primer mix characterized a second PCR of roughly 6 to 11 cycles. TCRdb passed the 5' RACE reads through MiXCR, listing each CDR3 protein once. The sample contains some 700,000 distinct CDR3 sequences, 40% to 45% of which appear only once. Sample: blood. The receptors here all came from a woman in her fifties or sixties in good health.

This clonotype was counted only a few times. This sequence joins TRBV5-1 and TRBJ2-3; 12 bases agree with TRBD2. Per the germline V gene, CDR1 is SGHRS and CDR2 is YFSETQ. The V and J ends lost 4 bases and 5 bases, in that order; junction bases with no gene match: 8. The CDR3 sequence is 16 residues long. CDR3 in DNA: TGCGCCAGCAGCCCTAGCGGGGGGGCAGATGGAGATACGCAGTATTTT. Translation: CASSPSGGADGDTQYF.

The chain uses TRBV7-2 and TRBJ2-7; TRBD1 agrees at 8 bases. CDR3 length equals 15 residues. Losses at the gene ends were 5 bases for V and 2 bases for J; bases not matched to a gene: 8. Germline CDR1 SGHTA, CDR2 FQGNSA. CDR3 sequence reads: CASSRGQVLTYEQYF. The CDR3 DNA reads TGTGCCAGCAGCCGGGGACAGGTGTTAACCTACGAGCAGTACTTC. Filled out from reference TRBV7-2 and TRBJ2-7, the complete variable domain reads GAGVSQSPSNKVTEKGKDVELRCDPISGHTALYWYRQSLGQGLEFLIYFQGNSAPDKSGLPSDRFSAERTGGSVSTLTIQRTQQEDSAVYLCASSRGQVLTYEQYFGPGTRLTVT.

This clonotype has only a few counts. V is TRBV9 and J is TRBJ2-5, with a possible D match to TRBD1 (6 bases). V shed 4 bases and J shed 11 bases, with 21 bases lying between them. The CDR3 is made up of 14 amino acids. From germline, CDR1 is SGDLS and CDR2 YYNGEE. CDR3 sequence: CASSTRQVASEQYF. The CDR3 region has the DNA TGTGCCAGCAGCACCCGACAGGTAGCGAGTGAGCAGTACTTC.

The CDR3 DNA reads TGCGCCAGCAGCTTCCGGACGGACAATGAGCAGTTCTTC. Its protein is CASSFRTDNEQFF. V usage is TRBV5-1 and J usage is TRBJ2-1, with no clear D. The CDR3 spans 13 residues. V was shortened by 2 bases and J by 5 bases, with 8 bases between the two germline ends. Looked up from germline, CDR1 is SGHRS and CDR2 is YFSETQ.

There are many counts of this clonotype. This chain links TRBV7-9 with TRBJ2-7, with TRBD2 as a possible D gene (6 bases). V lost 1 base and J lost 5, with 9 bases in between. The CDR3 is 13 amino acids. The germline V gene has CDR1 SEHNR and CDR2 FQNEAQ (reference sequence). CDR3 DNA: TGTGCCAGCAGCTTAGGGACTACGAACGAGCAGTACTTC. Translation: CASSLGTTNEQYF.

The chain is built from TRBV2 and TRBJ2-3; 7 bases line up with TRBD2. The CDR3 covers 14 residues. Trimming at V came to 3 bases and at J to 2 bases, leaving 2 bases not matched to a gene. Germline CDR1 reads SNHLY; CDR2 reads FYNNEI. The CDR3 sequence is CASSDTSATDTQYF. CDR3 sequence (DNA): TGTGCCAGCAGTGATACTAGCGCCACAGATACGCAGTATTTT. Full variable domain (rest looked up from reference TRBV2 and TRBJ2-3): EPEVTQTPSHQVTQMGQEVILRCVPISNHLYFYWYRQILGQKVEFLVSFYNNEISEKSEIFDDQFSVERPDGSNFTLKIRSTKLEDSAMYFCASSDTSATDTQYFGPGTRLTVL.

This clonotype has a handful of counts. The rearrangement joins TRBV21-1 to TRBJ2-1; the tabulated D call, TRBD2, remains unverified against the DNA. TRBV21-1 represents a pseudogene. CDR3 length: 16 amino acids. CDR3 sequence: CASSKGLADLYNEQFF. The CDR3 DNA reads as TGTGCCAGCAGCAAAGGACTAGCGGACCTGTACAATGAGCAGTTCTTC.

This clonotype has more than one count but fewer than ten. This chain connects TRBV28 to TRBJ2-7; 7 bases agree with TRBD1. The CDR3 is made up of 15 amino acids. Trimming took 6 bases from V and 0 from J; bases not matched to a gene: 8. In germline, CDR1 is MDHEN, CDR2 SYDVKM. The CDR3 DNA follows: TGTGCCAGCAGCCCACAGGGGACAGTCTCCTACGAGCAGTACTTC. Amino acid sequence: CASSPQGTVSYEQYF. Filled out from reference TRBV28 and TRBJ2-7, the complete variable domain reads DVKVTQSSRYLVKRTGEKVFLECVQDMDHENMFWYRQDPGLGLRLIYFSYDVKMKEKGDIPEGYSVSREKKERFSLILESASTNQTSMYLCASSPQGTVSYEQYFGPGTRLTVT.

The V call is TRBV4-3, the J call TRBJ1-5; D might be TRBD1 (5 bases). From germline, CDR1 is LGHNA and CDR2 YSLEER. Trimming cost V 0 bases and J 5 bases, with 8 bases left between them. The CDR3 extends over 14 amino acids. Here the CDR3 DNA reads TGCGCCAGCAGCCAAGAGGGGGGAGATCAGCCCCAGCATTTT. Translating gives CASSQEGGDQPQHF.

This sequence joins TRBV10-2 and TRBJ2-7; D possibly corresponds to TRBD1 (6 bases). The CDR3 sequence is 14 residues long. Germline CDR1 WSHSY, CDR2 SAAADI. The V gene lost 3 bases and the J gene lost 7 bases, with 16 bases spanning the gap. CDR3 sequence reads: CASSEWTDVDEQYF. The CDR3 nucleotides are TGCGCCAGCAGTGAATGGACAGACGTCGATGAGCAGTACTTC.

J is TRBJ2-3 and V is TRBV3-1, with D possibly TRBD2 on 5 matching bases. The CDR3 is 15 residues long. V gave up 4 bases and J gave up 5 bases, with 16 bases separating them. From germline, CDR1 is LGHDT and CDR2 YNNKEL (reference sequence). CDR3 nucleotides: TGTGCCAGCAGCCGAGCACTAGGCTCCGGAGATACGCAGTATTTT. This codes for CASSRALGSGDTQYF.

Worth noting for this clonotype: A much larger clone differs by one base, so this may be a read error. The chain has TRBV11-2 and TRBJ2-5; D is undetermined. Germline values: CDR1 SGHAT, CDR2 FQNNGV. The V end lost 0 bases, the J end lost 11 bases, and 16 bases lay between the germline ends. The length of the CDR3 is 14 residues. CDR3 region: CASSLDRYANEQYF. CDR3 nucleotides: TGTGCCAGCAGCTTAGATCGGTATGCCAATGAGCAGTACTTC.

This clonotype has just a few counts. This chain connects TRBV27 to TRBJ2-7, with 7 nucleotides matching TRBD2. CDR3 length: 14 amino acids. Germline-derived CDR1 and CDR2 are MNHEY and SMNVEV (reference sequence). Trimming took 4 bases from V and 4 from J; bases not matched to a gene: 7. The CDR3 spells CASSSASGSYEQYF. The DNA for the CDR3 is TGTGCCAGCAGTTCGGCTAGCGGATCATACGAGCAGTACTTC.

The chain carries TRBV27 and TRBJ2-7; 11 bases line up with TRBD2. The CDR3 is made up of 16 amino acids. J was trimmed by 2 bases and V by 5 bases; bases with no gene match: 8. Germline V lookup: CDR1 MNHEY, CDR2 SMNVEV (reference sequence). The CDR3 DNA reads TGTGCCAGCAGTACGCGTGGACTAGCGGGCACCTACGAGCAGTACTTC. Amino acids: CASSTRGLAGTYEQYF.

The chain links TRBV4-2 to TRBJ2-4, with D maybe TRBD1 (6 bases). Judging by the DNA end, TRBJ2-7 fits better; the J call may be wrong. Germline CDR1 LGHNA, CDR2 YNFKEQ. This CDR3 is built from 14 residues. The CDR3 bases are TGTGCCAGCAGCCCCCGGGACAAGTTCTACGAGCAGTACTTC. It codes for CASSPRDKFYEQYF.

This chain joins TRBV4-3 and TRBJ2-2; D is uncertain. Trimming left V 0 bases short and J 2 bases short, with 10 bases between. Germline V gives CDR1 LGHNA, CDR2 YSLEER. The CDR3 totals 16 residues. CDR3 sequence: CASSQEVHPNTGELFF. CDR3 nucleotide sequence: TGCGCCAGCAGCCAAGAGGTACACCCCAACACCGGGGAGCTGTTTTTT.

This clonotype was detected only a few times. The chain combines TRBV7-9 with TRBJ1-6; D might be TRBD1 (5 bases). The V end lost 4 bases, the J end lost 4 bases, and 8 bases lay between the germline ends. The germline V gene has CDR1 SEHNR and CDR2 FQNEAQ (reference sequence). This CDR3 contains 14 residues. The CDR3 bases are TGTGCCAGCAGCTACGACAGTTATAATTCACCCCTCCACTTT. Protein product: CASSYDSYNSPLHF.

Here the CDR3 reads CASKGGLPRDPQYF. In DNA form, the CDR3 reads TGTGCCAGCAAAGGGGGACTGCCCCGTGACCCACAGTACTTC. The chain joins TRBV12-3 or TRBV12-4 to TRBJ2-7; D tentatively fits TRBD1 or TRBD2 (6 bases each). V lost 7 bases, J lost 10 bases, and 23 bases lay in between. This CDR3 is 14 amino acids long.

The rearrangement uses TRBV20-1 and TRBJ2-3; 12 positions agree with TRBD2. Germline V gene lookup returns CDR1 DFQATT and CDR2 SNEGSKA (reference sequence). The trim removed 6 bases at V and 2 bases at J, leaving 15 bases unmatched. This CDR3 comprises 18 residues. This CDR3 is CSATQAASGGGLTDTQYF. CDR3 in DNA: TGCAGTGCCACCCAGGCGGCTAGCGGGGGGGGACTCACAGATACGCAGTATTTT.

The chain couples TRBV20-1 to TRBJ1-1; D call uncertain. V lost 0 bases to trimming and J lost 5 bases, with 7 bases between them. Per germline, CDR1 DFQATT and CDR2 SNEGSKA (reference sequence). The CDR3 is 12 residues long. This CDR3 is CSARELGTEAFF. For the CDR3, the DNA is TGCAGTGCTAGAGAGCTGGGGACTGAAGCTTTCTTT.

In this sample, this clonotype turned up a few times. This rearrangement joins TRBV3-1 to TRBJ2-3; no clear D. CDR3 length: 16 amino acids. V lost 1 base, J lost 0 bases, and 11 bases lay in between. CDR1 and CDR2 (germline): LGHDT, YNNKEL (reference sequence). The CDR3 region is CASSQVGGTSTDTQYF. The CDR3, as DNA: TGTGCCAGCAGCCAAGTTGGCGGAACTAGCACAGATACGCAGTATTTT.

The chain is built from TRBV6-2 or TRBV6-3 and TRBJ2-1; 13 bases agree with TRBD2. Germline V gene data show CDR1 as MNHEY and CDR2 as SVGEGT. The V gene end was trimmed by 0 bases and the J gene end by 3 bases; junction bases not matched to a gene: 2. The CDR3 is made up of 17 amino acids. As DNA, the CDR3 is TGTGCCAGCAGTTACTCGACTAGCGGGGGGATCTACAATGAGCAGTTCTTC. Its translation: CASSYSTSGGIYNEQFF.

The chain links TRBV5-1 to TRBJ1-6; D call uncertain. The ends were cut back, 0 bases at V and 7 bases at J, with 11 bases in the middle. The germline CDR1 and CDR2 sequences are SGHRS and YFSETQ. CDR3 size: 15 residues. CDR3 region: CASSLDRPGNSPLHF. DNA for the CDR3: TGCGCCAGCAGCTTGGACCGACCCGGGAATTCACCCCTCCACTTT.

This clonotype was detected many times. The genes are TRBV5-1 and TRBJ2-3; 9 positions agree with TRBD1. The CDR3 has 13 amino acids. The germline V gene encodes CDR1 SGHRS and CDR2 YFSETQ. With V trimmed by 9 bases and J by 4 bases, 6 bases remained unmatched. The CDR3 reads CAIDRGIADTQYF. Written as DNA, the CDR3 is TGCGCCATCGACAGGGGGATCGCAGATACGCAGTATTTT.

The chain carries TRBV6-1 and TRBJ1-5; no clear D gene. V dropped 1 base and J dropped 0 bases, with 16 bases sitting between them. This CDR3 has 18 amino acids. Germline lookup yields CDR1 MNHNS and CDR2 SASEGT. The CDR3 spells CASSEDWMLLNSNQPQHF. As DNA, the CDR3 is TGTGCCAGCAGTGAAGATTGGATGTTACTCAATAGCAATCAGCCCCAGCATTTT.

This clonotype occurred a few times. The gene calls are TRBV6-5 and TRBJ2-1; 10 bases are shared with TRBD2. In germline, CDR1 is MNHEY, CDR2 SVGAGI. CDR3 length: 15 residues. Trimming removed 5 bases from V and 3 bases from J; junction bases left unmatched: 4. CDR3 DNA: TGTGCCAGCAGTCAGGGACTAGCGATCTACAATGAGCAGTTCTTC. This codes for CASSQGLAIYNEQFF.

Concerning this clonotype itself: A read error is possible here, since a much larger clone lies one base away. The rearrangement joins TRBV29-1 to TRBJ2-4; 8 nucleotides agree with TRBD1. CDR1 and CDR2 (germline): SQVTM, ANQGSEA. This CDR3 has 13 amino acids. V lost 7 bases and J lost 13; bases outside the gene matches: 15. CDR3 residues: CSARTGNMYVQYF. CDR3 bases: TGCAGCGCCCGGACAGGGAATATGTACGTGCAGTACTTC. The entire variable domain, with the rest obtained from reference TRBV29-1 and TRBJ2-4, is as follows: SAVISQKPSRDICQRGTSLTIQCQVDSQVTMMFWYRQQPGQSLTLIATANQGSEATYESGFVIDKFPISRPNLTFSTLTVSNMSPEDSSIYLCSARTGNMYVQYFGAGTRLSVL.